Below, 4 T cell receptor beta chains from the same sample are listed, as sequenced in a study of CD8 T cells in Susac syndrome. With random hexamers, roughly 0.5 to 1 ug RNA was reverse transcribed. Via MiXCR, TCRdb re-called the immunoSEQ multiplex PCR reads, giving one row per CDR3 protein. The sample has 180,000 or so distinct CDR3 sequences, approximately 95% seen once. The sequencing input was CD4+ T cells from PBMCs. All receptors come from a human donor in good health.

The chain uses TRBV19 and TRBJ1-5; TRBD1 agrees at 7 bases. J gave up 4 bases and V 5 bases, and 17 bases lay outside the gene matches. The germline V gene has CDR1 LNHDA and CDR2 SQIVND (reference sequence). The CDR3 has 18 residues. CDR3 sequence reads: CASSLPRRDRLGNQPQHF. In DNA form, the CDR3 reads TGTGCCAGTAGTTTGCCTCGTCGGGACAGACTTGGGAATCAGCCCCAGCATTTT.

This chain joins TRBV27 and TRBJ2-3; D call uncertain. The germline CDR1 and CDR2 sequences are MNHEY and SMNVEV (reference sequence). The CDR3 is 15 amino acids. Trimming removed 4 bases from V and 2 bases from J, with 13 bases in between. The CDR3 coding sequence is TGTGCCAGCAGTTCCCTACCTATTGTCACAGATACGCAGTATTTT. It is translated as CASSSLPIVTDTQYF.

This chain joins TRBV5-1 and TRBJ1-1, with D tentatively TRBD1 (5 bases). The CDR3 contains 13 residues. V was shortened by 3 bases and J by 6 bases, with 12 bases between the two germline ends. The germline CDR1 and CDR2 sequences are SGHRS and YFSETQ. The CDR3 here is CASSSRDVAEAFF. CDR3 DNA sequence: TGCGCCAGCAGCTCCCGGGACGTCGCTGAAGCTTTCTTT.

This chain connects TRBV11-2 to TRBJ2-1, with D unclear. V dropped 8 bases and J dropped 0 bases, with 11 bases sitting between them. Germline CDR1 and CDR2: SGHAT and FQNNGV. The CDR3 has 14 residues. CDR3: CASLSGSSYNEQFF. CDR3 nucleotides: TGTGCCAGCCTCTCCGGCAGCTCCTACAATGAGCAGTTCTTC.